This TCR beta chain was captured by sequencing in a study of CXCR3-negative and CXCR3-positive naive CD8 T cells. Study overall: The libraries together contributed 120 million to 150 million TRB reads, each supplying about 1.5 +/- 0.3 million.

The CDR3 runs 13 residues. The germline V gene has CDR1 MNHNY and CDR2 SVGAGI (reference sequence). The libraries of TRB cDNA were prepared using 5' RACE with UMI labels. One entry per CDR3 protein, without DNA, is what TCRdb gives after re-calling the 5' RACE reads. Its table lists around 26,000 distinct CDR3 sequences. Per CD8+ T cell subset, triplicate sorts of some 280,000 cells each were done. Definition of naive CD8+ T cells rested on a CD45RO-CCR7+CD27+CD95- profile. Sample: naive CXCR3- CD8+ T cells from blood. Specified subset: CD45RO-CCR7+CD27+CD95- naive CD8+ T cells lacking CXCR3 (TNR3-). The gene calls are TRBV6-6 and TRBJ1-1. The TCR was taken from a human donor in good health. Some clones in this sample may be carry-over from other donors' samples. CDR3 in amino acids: CASSYDAATEAFF.